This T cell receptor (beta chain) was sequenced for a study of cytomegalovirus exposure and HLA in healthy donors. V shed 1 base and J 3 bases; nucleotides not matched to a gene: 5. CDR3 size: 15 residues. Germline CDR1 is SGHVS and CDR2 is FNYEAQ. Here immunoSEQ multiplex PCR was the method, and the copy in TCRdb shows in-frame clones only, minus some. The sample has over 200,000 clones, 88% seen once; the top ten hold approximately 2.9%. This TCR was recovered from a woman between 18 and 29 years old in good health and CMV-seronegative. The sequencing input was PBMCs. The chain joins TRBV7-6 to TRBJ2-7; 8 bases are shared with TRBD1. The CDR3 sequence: CASSLGQGTFYEQYF. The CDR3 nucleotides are TGTGCCAGCAGCTTAGGACAGGGGACTTTCTACGAGCAGTACTTC. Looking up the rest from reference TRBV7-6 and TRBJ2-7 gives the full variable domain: GAGVSQSPRYKVTKRGQDVALRCDPISGHVSLYWYRQALGQGPEFLTYFNYEAQQDKSGLPNDRFSAERPEGSISTLTIQRTEQRDSAMYRCASSLGQGTFYEQYFGPGTRLTVT.